This TCR beta chain derives from a study of monozygotic twins with cystic fibrosis. General study results and limits: In 13 of 16 pairs, V gene usage was closest to the co-twin's. Age, concordance and disease severity did not associate with shared CDR3 numbers. Median Simpson clonality of approximately 0.0088 suggested naive T cells predominated.

Sequenced by immunoSEQ multiplex PCR; TCRdb stores in-frame clones only, minus some. Here the sample spans almost 20,000 clones, 91% being singletons. The germline CDR1 and CDR2 sequences are SGHVS and FQNEAQ. Trimming took 5 bases from V and 6 from J; bases not matched to a gene: 13. The CDR3 sequence is 18 residues long. A word on this clone: The antigen is undetermined.

This sequence originates from a girl under 10 years old with cystic fibrosis. The sample was blood. The gene calls are TRBV7-8 and TRBJ2-1; 13 bases are a match to TRBD2. The CDR3 coding sequence is TGTGCCAGCAGCCGCCCGGGACTAGCGGGAAGGGAAGGCAATGAGCAGTTCTTC. This sequence encodes CASSRPGLAGREGNEQFF.